Presented here are 27 T cell receptor beta chains from one specimen sequenced in a study of T-cell memory formation after mild COVID-19. In TCRdb, the 5' RACE reads were re-called with MiXCR into one record per CDR3 protein. Of 210,000 or so distinct CDR3 sequences in the sample, approximately 20% were seen once. The specimen was PBMCs or a T cell subset sorted from them (not recorded which). These receptors originate from an adult woman who had mild COVID-19 (a few samples of this study predate the infection). Cell type and time point are not known.

The chain joins TRBV7-8 to TRBJ2-2; D gene ambiguous. V lost 2 bases and J lost 7, with 11 bases in between. The CDR3 has 14 residues. Germline CDR1 is SGHVS and CDR2 is FQNEAQ. The CDR3 bases are TGTGCCAGCAGCTTACGTATCGGCGGCGGGGAGCTGTTTTTT. As protein: CASSLRIGGGELFF.

This clonotype has only a few counts. This chain joins TRBV3-1 and TRBJ2-5; D gene ambiguous. This CDR3 comprises 15 residues. With 2 bases removed from V and 5 bases from J, the gap between germline ends came to 15 bases. CDR1 is LGHDT and CDR2 is YNNKEL in the germline V gene (reference sequence). The chain's CDR3 is CASSQPLGPQETQYF. The CDR3 DNA reads TGTGCCAGCAGCCAACCCCTCGGGCCACAGGAGACCCAGTACTTC.

The V and J genes are TRBV12-3 or TRBV12-4 and TRBJ2-3; tentatively, D is TRBD2 (5 bases). The CDR3 extends over 16 amino acids. V lost 4 bases and J 4 bases, leaving 18 bases between the germline ends. CDR3 region: CASSYPGLAEADTQYF. The DNA for the CDR3 is TGTGCCAGCAGTTATCCGGGTCTAGCAGAGGCAGATACGCAGTATTTT.

This chain links TRBV12-3 or TRBV12-4 with TRBJ2-1, with D possibly being TRBD2 (6 bases). The V and J ends lost 4 bases and 7 bases respectively, with 14 bases between them. The length of the CDR3 is 14 residues. CDR3 DNA: TGTGCCAGCAGTTATACTAGCTTGACGAATGAGCAGTTCTTC. This encodes CASSYTSLTNEQFF.

The CDR3 loop reads CASSGISSGANVLTF. The CDR3 DNA follows: TGCGCCAGCAGCGGAATCAGCTCTGGGGCCAACGTCCTGACTTTC. The chain couples TRBV5-1 to TRBJ2-6; D remains unclear. Trimming removed 4 bases from V and 0 bases from J, with 8 bases in between. This CDR3 contains 15 residues. The germline V gene encodes CDR1 SGHRS and CDR2 YFSETQ.

This clonotype has more than one count but fewer than ten. The V gene is TRBV29-1, the J gene TRBJ1-1; 7 nucleotides line up with TRBD1. Germline V gene lookup returns CDR1 SQVTM and CDR2 ANQGSEA. The CDR3 has 14 residues. J gave up 4 bases and V 5 bases, and 10 bases lay outside the gene matches. The CDR3 region has the DNA TGCAGCGTTCGACAGGGATACGGGAGCACTGAAGCTTTCTTT. It specifies CSVRQGYGSTEAFF.

This clonotype was seen a handful of times. The rearrangement joins TRBV12-3 or TRBV12-4 to TRBJ2-5; tentatively, D is TRBD1 (6 bases). The CDR3 is 14 residues long. V was cut by 2 bases and J by 3 bases, with 10 bases left in between. The CDR3 protein is CASSLSNREETQYF. In nucleotides, the CDR3 is TGTGCCAGCAGTTTATCTAACAGGGAAGAGACCCAGTACTTC.

The chain links TRBV9 to TRBJ2-3; D gene unclear. The CDR3 is made up of 15 amino acids. CDR1 and CDR2 from the germline V gene are SGDLS and YYNGEE. The V and J ends lost 0 bases and 6 bases respectively, with 14 bases between them. This chain's CDR3 is CASSVVGGEKDTQYF. In DNA, the CDR3 is TGTGCCAGCAGCGTAGTTGGCGGAGAAAAGGATACGCAGTATTTT. Looking up the rest from reference TRBV9 and TRBJ2-3 gives the full variable domain: DSGVTQTPKHLITATGQRVTLRCSPRSGDLSVYWYQQSLDQGLQFLIQYYNGEERAKGNILERFSAQQFPDLHSELNLSSLELGDSALYFCASSVVGGEKDTQYFGPGTRLTVL.

The V and J genes are TRBV12-5 and TRBJ2-7; 7 bases match TRBD2. Germline trimming cut 7 bases from V and 1 base from J; bases unmatched to any gene: 4. The CDR3 is 13 residues long. The germline V gene encodes CDR1 LGHNT and CDR2 FRNRAP. The CDR3 spells CASARAGSYEQYF. As DNA, the CDR3 is TGTGCTAGTGCCCGAGCGGGATCCTACGAGCAGTACTTC.

This clonotype was seen more than once but under ten times. This sequence joins TRBV20-1 and TRBJ1-1, with 7 bases lining up with TRBD1. Germline V lookup: CDR1 DFQATT, CDR2 SNEGSKA (reference sequence). V lost 0 bases to trimming and J lost 3 bases; unmatched junction nucleotides: 7. The CDR3 extends over 15 amino acids. This CDR3 is CSARDPSGGDTEAFF. CDR3 DNA sequence: TGCAGTGCTAGAGATCCTTCAGGGGGGGACACTGAAGCTTTCTTT.

This clonotype appeared a few times. V usage is TRBV2 and J usage is TRBJ2-5; D might be TRBD1 or TRBD2, each matching 5 bases. Germline values: CDR1 SNHLY, CDR2 FYNNEI. The V end was cut by 3 bases, the J end by 5 bases, with 16 bases between. The CDR3 spans 15 residues. CDR3 sequence (DNA): TGTGCCAGCAGTGACTTGGGTGGGACGTACGAGACCCAGTACTTC. Encoded protein: CASSDLGGTYETQYF.

This clonotype is a singleton in its sample. This rearrangement joins TRBV6-6 to TRBJ2-1, with D possibly TRBD2 on 6 matching bases. The V gene lost 10 bases and the J gene lost 0 bases, with 16 bases spanning the gap. From germline, CDR1 is MNHNY and CDR2 SVGAGI (reference sequence). The CDR3 length is 15 residues. CDR3 amino acids: CAIGKRVSSYNEQFF. In DNA form, the CDR3 reads TGTGCCATCGGAAAGCGGGTTAGCTCCTACAATGAGCAGTTCTTC.

The table lists this clonotype with a few counts. The chain employs TRBV2 and TRBJ2-7, with TRBD1 as a possible D gene (5 bases). Trimming took 1 base from V and 3 from J, leaving 19 bases between them. The CDR3 is made up of 17 amino acids. Germline V CDR1 and CDR2: SNHLY, FYNNEI. The CDR3 DNA sequence: TGTGCCAGCAGTGAAGAGTTGGACATCCGGACGGGCTACGAGCAGTACTTC. Translation gives CASSEELDIRTGYEQYF.

This clonotype was seen repeatedly, ten times or more. The chain joins TRBV25-1 to TRBJ2-7, with 7 bases that match TRBD1. CDR1 and CDR2 (germline): MGHDK, SYGVNS. The V and J ends lost 4 bases and 2 bases, in that order; junction bases with no gene match: 8. This CDR3 region has 15 residues. Here the CDR3 reads CASSASNRGAYEQYF. The DNA of the CDR3 is TGTGCCAGCAGTGCCTCGAACAGGGGCGCCTACGAGCAGTACTTC.

Only a few counts were recorded for this clonotype. V gene TRBV7-6 combines with J gene TRBJ2-3, with TRBD2 matching over 7 bases. The CDR3 has 15 residues. Losses at the gene ends were 6 bases for V and 3 bases for J; bases not matched to a gene: 9. CDR1 is SGHVS and CDR2 is FNYEAQ in the germline V gene. DNA of the CDR3: TGTGCCAGCAGTGTAACCGGGACTATTACAGATACGCAGTATTTT. Amino acids: CASSVTGTITDTQYF.

This clonotype was seen a few times. The chain couples TRBV12-3 or TRBV12-4 to TRBJ2-2; TRBD1 agrees at 7 bases. The CDR3 has 14 residues. After removal of 3 bases from V and 7 bases from J, the junction contained 5 bases not matched to a gene. The CDR3 nucleotides are TGTGCCAGCAGTTTTCCCTACAGGGGCGGGGAGCTGTTTTTT. This sequence encodes CASSFPYRGGELFF.

The V call is TRBV6-2 or TRBV6-3, the J call TRBJ1-5; D remains unclear. This CDR3 comprises 14 residues. In germline, CDR1 is MNHEY, CDR2 SVGEGT. V was pared by 7 bases and J by 7 bases, with 17 bases between. CDR3 region: CASMRAGVRQPQHF. CDR3 nucleotide sequence: TGTGCCAGCATGCGAGCGGGAGTTAGACAGCCCCAGCATTTT.

The rearrangement joins TRBV5-1 to TRBJ1-1; D remains unclear. The germline V gene encodes CDR1 SGHRS and CDR2 YFSETQ. The CDR3 consists of 14 residues. Trimming pared 4 bases from V and 2 bases from J, leaving 12 bases between. The CDR3 here is CASSQRHDNTEAFF. As DNA, the CDR3 is TGCGCCAGCAGCCAGAGACATGACAACACTGAAGCTTTCTTT. Together with reference TRBV5-1 and TRBJ1-1, the CDR3 gives the full variable domain: KAGVTQTPRYLIKTRGQQVTLSCSPISGHRSVSWYQQTPGQGLQFLFEYFSETQRNKGNFPGRFSGRQFSNSRSEMNVSTLELGDSALYLCASSQRHDNTEAFFGQGTRLTVV.

This clonotype was picked up many times. The genes are TRBV9 and TRBJ2-1; 7 bases match TRBD1. Germline values: CDR1 SGDLS, CDR2 YYNGEE. There are 15 residues in the CDR3. The J segment lost 7 bases and the V segment lost 3 bases, leaving 10 bases of the junction unmatched. CDR3 amino acids: CASSDGTVAINEQFF. CDR3 nucleotides: TGTGCCAGCAGCGACGGGACAGTGGCTATAAATGAGCAGTTCTTC.

The rearrangement uses TRBV28 and TRBJ2-2; 8 bases map to TRBD1. Looked up from germline, CDR1 is MDHEN and CDR2 is SYDVKM. The V segment lost 6 bases and the J segment 5 bases; nucleotides outside the gene matches: 11. The CDR3 is made up of 16 amino acids. CDR3 DNA sequence: TGTGCCAGCAGCCCTTATGTGACAGGGGTAACCGGGGAGCTGTTTTTT. Amino acids: CASSPYVTGVTGELFF.

The V call is TRBV25-1, the J call TRBJ1-2, with D uncertain. This CDR3 contains 11 residues. CDR1 is MGHDK, CDR2 SYGVNS, per germline. The CDR3, as DNA: TGTGCTACCGGTGCCAACTATGGCTACACCTTC. Translation gives CATGANYGYTF.

V is TRBV6-5 and J is TRBJ1-1; 9 positions agree with TRBD1. The CDR3 runs to 14 residues. In germline, CDR1 is MNHEY, CDR2 SVGAGI. V shed 5 bases, J shed 0 bases, and the junction held 1 base outside the gene matches. CDR3 protein: CASSRDRVNTEAFF. In DNA form, the CDR3 reads TGTGCCAGCAGTCGGGACAGGGTGAACACTGAAGCTTTCTTT.

This clonotype was counted only a few times. The gene calls are TRBV12-3 or TRBV12-4 and TRBJ2-7; possible D gene TRBD2, 5 bases. The CDR3 contains 14 residues. With 5 bases removed from V and 3 bases from J, the gap between germline ends came to 14 bases. CDR3: CASSLWELNYEQYF. CDR3 coding DNA: TGTGCCAGCAGTCTGTGGGAGTTGAACTACGAGCAGTACTTC.

This clonotype has only a few counts. This chain joins TRBV2 and TRBJ2-7; 12 bases are a match to TRBD2. This CDR3 is 15 amino acids long. J gave up 3 bases and V 4 bases, and 4 bases lay outside the gene matches. CDR1 SNHLY and CDR2 FYNNEI come from the germline V gene. CDR3 bases: TGTGCCAGCAGTGGGGGACTAGCGGGCCTCTACGAGCAGTACTTC. Its translation: CASSGGLAGLYEQYF.

This clonotype was seen more than once but under ten times. The J gene is TRBJ2-5, the V gene TRBV9, with unresolved D. The CDR3 has 16 residues. Trimming stripped 3 bases from V and 2 bases from J, with 17 bases between. Germline V gene lookup returns CDR1 SGDLS and CDR2 YYNGEE. CDR3 sequence reads: CASSALPGALQETQYF. Here the CDR3 DNA reads TGTGCCAGCAGCGCCCTCCCCGGCGCTCTTCAAGAGACCCAGTACTTC.

This clonotype was seen many times. This chain joins TRBV7-8 and TRBJ1-2; D call uncertain. The germline V gene has CDR1 SGHVS and CDR2 FQNEAQ. The length of the CDR3 is 13 residues. The V gene lost 3 bases and the J gene lost 4 bases, with 9 bases spanning the gap. In DNA form, the CDR3 reads TGTGCCAGCAGCTTCAGTACGGGCTATGGCTACACCTTC. It specifies CASSFSTGYGYTF. Full variable domain (remainder filled in from reference TRBV7-8 and TRBJ1-2): GAGVSQSPRYKVAKRGQDVALRCDPISGHVSLFWYQQALGQGPEFLTYFQNEAQLDKSGLPSDRFFAERPEGSVSTLKIQRTQQEDSAVYLCASSFSTGYGYTFGSGTRLTVV.

J is TRBJ1-2 and V is TRBV7-9; D is unclear. Germline assignment: CDR1 SEHNR and CDR2 FQNEAQ (reference sequence). The CDR3 contains 15 residues. The V and J ends lost 3 bases and 1 base respectively, with 12 bases between them. The DNA for the CDR3 is TGTGCCAGCAGCTTTAGCCGGGCGAGTAACTATGGCTACACCTTC. It encodes CASSFSRASNYGYTF. Looking up the rest from reference TRBV7-9 and TRBJ1-2 gives the full variable domain: DTGVSQNPRHKITKRGQNVTFRCDPISEHNRLYWYRQTLGQGPEFLTYFQNEAQLEKSRLLSDRFSAERPKGSFSTLEIQRTEQGDSAMYLCASSFSRASNYGYTFGSGTRLTVV.